These 22 T cell receptor beta chains were sequenced from one sample in a study of type 1 regulatory T cells. Findings of the study overall: Compared with non-Tr1 cells, Tr1 cells showed a narrower TCR repertoire.

TCRdb analysed the reads with MiXCR anew, one entry per CDR3 protein. Seen here are fewer than 80,000 distinct CDR3 sequences, about 20% observed once, and the top ten hold around 8.1%. The antigens these receptors bind are not known. Material for sequencing was cultured type 1 regulatory T (Tr1) cells, either the whole culture or a sorted fraction (not recorded which). These receptors came from a human donor in good health.

This clonotype has only a few counts. The chain is built from TRBV25-1 and TRBJ2-5; D is perhaps TRBD2 (6 bases). This CDR3 contains 13 residues. In germline, CDR1 is MGHDK, CDR2 SYGVNS. V gave up 6 bases and J gave up 2 bases, with 10 bases separating them. The CDR3, as DNA: TGTGCCAGCAGATCAAGCGGGCAAGAGACCCAGTACTTC. This codes for CASRSSGQETQYF. The full variable domain, completed using reference TRBV25-1 and TRBJ2-5, is EADIYQTPRYLVIGTGKKITLECSQTMGHDKMYWYQQDPGMELHLIHYSYGVNSTEKGDLSSESTVSRIRTEHFPLTLESARPSHTSQYLCASRSSGQETQYFGPGTRLLVL.

CDR3 protein: CASSLETETQYF. CDR3 DNA sequence: TGTGCCAGCAGCTTGGAGACGGAGACCCAGTACTTC. The chain employs TRBV7-8 and TRBJ2-5, with unresolved D. The germline gives CDR1 SGHVS, CDR2 FQNEAQ. This CDR3 has 12 residues. V was trimmed by 3 bases and J by 5 bases, leaving 7 bases between them. The entire variable domain, with the rest obtained from reference TRBV7-8 and TRBJ2-5, is as follows: GAGVSQSPRYKVAKRGQDVALRCDPISGHVSLFWYQQALGQGPEFLTYFQNEAQLDKSGLPSDRFFAERPEGSVSTLKIQRTQQEDSAVYLCASSLETETQYFGPGTRLLVL.

CDR3 sequence: CASSLGLAEAFF. The DNA for the CDR3 is TGCGCCAGCAGCTTAGGGTTGGCTGAAGCTTTCTTT. The gene calls are TRBV5-1 and TRBJ1-1; D remains unclear. The CDR3 runs to 12 residues. The V end was cut by 2 bases, the J end by 6 bases, with 8 bases between. Germline-derived CDR1 and CDR2 are SGHRS and YFSETQ.

About this clonotype: One end of the junction is discordant with germline, which a read error may explain. The chain couples TRBV12-3 or TRBV12-4 to TRBJ2-1; D unresolved. CDR3 length equals 15 residues. CDR3 protein: CASSLGAFSYNEQFF. The CDR3 region has the DNA TGCGCCAGCAGCCTTGGAGCATTCTCCTACAATGAGCAGTTCTTC.

The rearrangement links TRBV3-1 to TRBJ2-1; TRBD2 agrees at 10 bases. Germline lookup yields CDR1 LGHDT and CDR2 YNNKEL (reference sequence). This CDR3 is 15 amino acids long. V was pared by 5 bases and J by 7 bases, with 8 bases of the junction left unmatched. The CDR3 bases are TGTGCCAGCAGCTCGCTAGCGGGAGAGGGGAATGAGCAGTTCTTC. Protein product: CASSSLAGEGNEQFF.

This clonotype was seen a few times. The chain combines TRBV7-2 with TRBJ2-7; weak D call: TRBD1 (6 bases). V was cut by 2 bases and J by 6 bases, with 17 bases left in between. This CDR3 comprises 15 residues. Germline loops: CDR1 SGHTA, CDR2 FQGNSA. CDR3 nucleotides: TGTGCCAGCAGCTTATATGGGCAGGGGCCCTCCGAGCAGTACTTC. Translation: CASSLYGQGPSEQYF. The whole variable domain, remainder taken from reference TRBV7-2 and TRBJ2-7, is GAGVSQSPSNKVTEKGKDVELRCDPISGHTALYWYRQSLGQGLEFLIYFQGNSAPDKSGLPSDRFSAERTGGSVSTLTIQRTQQEDSAVYLCASSLYGQGPSEQYFGPGTRLTVT.

This clonotype was counted at least ten times. The rearrangement joins TRBV3-1 to TRBJ2-1; D may match TRBD1 or TRBD2 (7 bases each). V was trimmed by 4 bases and J by 9 bases, leaving 16 bases between them. This CDR3 region has 14 residues. Germline-derived CDR1 and CDR2 are LGHDT and YNNKEL (reference sequence). DNA for the CDR3: TGTGCCAGCAGCCTTCAGGGGGGGGAAAGTGAGCAGTTCTTC. This encodes CASSLQGGESEQFF.

Ten or more counts support this clonotype. CDR3 DNA sequence: TGTGCCAGCAGCCGACTAGCGGGAAACTACAATGAGCAGTTCTTC. Protein product: CASSRLAGNYNEQFF. The rearrangement joins TRBV7-2 to TRBJ2-1; 11 positions match TRBD2. This CDR3 is built from 15 residues. Germline CDR1 and CDR2: SGHTA and FQGNSA. With V trimmed by 5 bases and J by 3 bases, 3 bases remained unmatched.

The genes are TRBV18 and TRBJ1-4; no definite D call. With 2 bases removed from V and 7 bases from J, the gap between germline ends came to 8 bases. Germline V lookup: CDR1 KGHSH, CDR2 LQKENI. CDR3 length: 13 amino acids. Here the CDR3 DNA reads TGTGCCAGCTCACCATCGGGTATTGAAAAACTGTTTTTT. It yields the protein CASSPSGIEKLFF.

This clonotype was seen a few times. The chain carries TRBV20-1 and TRBJ2-5; D remains unclear. CDR1 and CDR2 from the germline V gene are DFQATT and SNEGSKA (reference sequence). The ends were cut back, 3 bases at V and 1 base at J, with 12 bases in the middle. The CDR3 runs to 14 residues. The CDR3 DNA is TGCAGTGCTAGGGGTAGCACTGTCCAAGAGACCCAGTACTTC. Protein: CSARGSTVQETQYF.

Only a few counts were recorded for this clonotype. The rearrangement uses TRBV6-5 and TRBJ2-5; D remains ambiguous. Germline CDR1 reads MNHEY; CDR2 reads SVGAGI. The CDR3 consists of 12 residues. Between the trimmed V and J ends, which lost 4 bases and 1 base, there was a span of 4 bases. The CDR3 DNA reads as TGTGCCAGCAGTTCCGCCCAAGAGACCCAGTACTTC. Protein sequence: CASSSAQETQYF.

This chain links TRBV20-1 with TRBJ1-6, with 7 bases that match TRBD1. After removal of 4 bases from V and 7 bases from J, the junction contained 7 bases not matched to a gene. From germline, CDR1 is DFQATT and CDR2 SNEGSKA (reference sequence). This CDR3 has 14 amino acids. CDR3 amino acids: CSATEGARNSPLHF. CDR3 nucleotides: TGCAGTGCTACCGAGGGGGCTCGGAATTCACCCCTCCACTTT.

This rearrangement joins TRBV11-1 to TRBJ2-1; 11 bases align to TRBD2. Germline CDR1 and CDR2: SGHAT and FQDESV (reference sequence). The CDR3 is 16 residues long. Trimming at V came to 1 base and at J to 10 bases, leaving 9 bases not matched to a gene. CDR3 in amino acids: CASSLGRRLAGGEQFF. Written as DNA, the CDR3 is TGTGCCAGCAGCTTAGGGCGGAGGTTAGCGGGAGGGGAGCAGTTCTTC.

At least ten counts were recorded for this clonotype. The chain carries TRBV29-1 and TRBJ1-2; D gene uncertain. There are 13 residues in the CDR3. V was shortened by 3 bases and J by 4 bases, with 12 bases between the two germline ends. Germline V gives CDR1 SQVTM, CDR2 ANQGSEA. This CDR3 is CSVDEGGGYGYTF. The DNA of the CDR3 is TGCAGCGTTGATGAGGGAGGAGGCTATGGCTACACCTTC.

V is TRBV30 and J is TRBJ2-1, with D tentatively TRBD1 (5 bases). V lost 5 bases to trimming and J lost 2 bases, with 10 bases between them. Germline V gives CDR1 GTSNPN, CDR2 SVGIG (reference sequence). There are 13 residues in the CDR3. As DNA, the CDR3 is TGTGCCTGGCACACAGGAACCTACAATGAGCAGTTCTTC. Translating gives CAWHTGTYNEQFF.

The rearrangement links TRBV12-3 or TRBV12-4 to TRBJ1-1, with D possibly matching TRBD1 (5 bases). V shed 2 bases and J shed 5 bases, with 12 bases lying between them. CDR3 size: 14 residues. CDR3 protein: CASSLIPGRTEAFF. The CDR3 coding sequence is TGTGCCAGCAGTTTAATCCCAGGGAGGACTGAAGCTTTCTTT.

This clonotype was picked up many times. The gene calls are TRBV5-1 and TRBJ2-3; 14 bases map to TRBD2. CDR1 is SGHRS and CDR2 is YFSETQ in the germline V gene. The CDR3 length is 16 residues. The J segment lost 6 bases and the V segment lost 4 bases, leaving 7 bases of the junction unmatched. For the CDR3, the DNA is TGCGCCAGCAGCCGGACCGGGACTAGCGGGAGCGATACGCAGTATTTT. It encodes CASSRTGTSGSDTQYF.

This rearrangement joins TRBV5-1 to TRBJ1-2; the match to TRBD1 covers 7 bases. CDR3 length: 18 amino acids. Germline CDR1 is SGHRS and CDR2 is YFSETQ. The J segment lost 4 bases and the V segment lost 2 bases, leaving 17 bases of the junction unmatched. CDR3 region: CASSFTGQAVHRGYGYTF. CDR3 in DNA: TGCGCCAGCAGCTTTACCGGACAGGCGGTACACCGGGGCTATGGCTACACCTTC.

V usage is TRBV9 and J usage is TRBJ1-1; 10 positions match TRBD1. Germline assignment: CDR1 SGDLS and CDR2 YYNGEE. The length of the CDR3 is 17 residues. V dropped 3 bases and J dropped 3; count of bases not matched to a gene: 11. The CDR3 DNA is TGTGCCAGCAGCGACCCCCAAGGGACAGGGGTCGACACTGAAGCTTTCTTT. Residues: CASSDPQGTGVDTEAFF.

This chain links TRBV5-1 with TRBJ2-1, with TRBD2 matching 10 bases. From germline, CDR1 is SGHRS and CDR2 YFSETQ. With 4 bases clipped from V and 6 bases from J, the junction kept 7 bases outside the gene matches. There are 15 residues in the CDR3. The DNA for the CDR3 is TGCGCCAGCAGCCGGGAATGGACTAGCGGCAATGAGCAGTTCTTC. Encoded protein: CASSREWTSGNEQFF.

This clonotype was counted a few times. The chain employs TRBV6-5 and TRBJ2-3; D remains unclear. CDR1 is MNHEY and CDR2 is SVGAGI in the germline V gene. This CDR3 comprises 14 residues. V was trimmed by 2 bases and J by 1 base, leaving 7 bases between them. The CDR3 DNA sequence: TGTGCCAGCAGTTACCAGAGCCGCACAGATACGCAGTATTTT. As protein: CASSYQSRTDTQYF.

This clonotype has a handful of counts. This rearrangement joins TRBV20-1 to TRBJ2-1, with D hard to call. Germline V gene sequence: CDR1 DFQATT, CDR2 SNEGSKA (reference sequence). The CDR3 contains 13 residues. The germline V and J ends were trimmed by 3 bases and 5 bases, with 11 bases remaining between them. CDR3 bases: TGCAGTGCTAGGCCCTTAAACAACAATGAGCAGTTCTTC. It encodes CSARPLNNNEQFF.